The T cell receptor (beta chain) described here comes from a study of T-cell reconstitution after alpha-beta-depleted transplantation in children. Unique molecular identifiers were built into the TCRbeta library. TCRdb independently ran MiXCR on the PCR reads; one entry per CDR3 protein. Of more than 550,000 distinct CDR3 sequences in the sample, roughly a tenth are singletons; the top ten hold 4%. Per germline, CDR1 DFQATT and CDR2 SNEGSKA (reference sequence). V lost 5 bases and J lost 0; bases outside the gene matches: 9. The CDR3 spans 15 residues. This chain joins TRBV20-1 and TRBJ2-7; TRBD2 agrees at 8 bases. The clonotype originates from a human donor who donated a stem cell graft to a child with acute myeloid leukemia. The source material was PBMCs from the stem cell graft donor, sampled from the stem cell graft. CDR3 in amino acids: CSARIAGLISYEQYF. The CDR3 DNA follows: TGCAGTGCTCGAATAGCGGGGCTCATCTCCTACGAGCAGTACTTC.